This TCR beta chain was recovered during a study of T-cell memory formation after mild COVID-19. Broader study findings: There were some responding clones in pre-infection memory, which suggested that cross-reactive memory had joined.

One entry per CDR3 protein, called by TCRdb with MiXCR from the 5' RACE reads. The sample lists around 450,000 distinct CDR3 sequences, over 15% occurring once. In its sample, this clonotype was seen a few times. What it recognizes is unknown. The CDR3 length is 13 residues. Trimming removed 5 bases from V and 3 bases from J; junction bases left unmatched: 4. Germline V gene sequence: CDR1 SGHTA, CDR2 FQGNSA. Material: PBMCs or a T cell subset sorted from them (not recorded which). The sequence was obtained from an adult woman who had mild COVID-19 (a few samples of this study predate the infection). Cell type and time point are not known. The chain employs TRBV7-2 and TRBJ2-7, with 7 bases lining up with TRBD1. CDR3 DNA: TGTGCCAGCAGCATATACAGGGGCTACGAGCAGTACTTC. Translating it yields CASSIYRGYEQYF.